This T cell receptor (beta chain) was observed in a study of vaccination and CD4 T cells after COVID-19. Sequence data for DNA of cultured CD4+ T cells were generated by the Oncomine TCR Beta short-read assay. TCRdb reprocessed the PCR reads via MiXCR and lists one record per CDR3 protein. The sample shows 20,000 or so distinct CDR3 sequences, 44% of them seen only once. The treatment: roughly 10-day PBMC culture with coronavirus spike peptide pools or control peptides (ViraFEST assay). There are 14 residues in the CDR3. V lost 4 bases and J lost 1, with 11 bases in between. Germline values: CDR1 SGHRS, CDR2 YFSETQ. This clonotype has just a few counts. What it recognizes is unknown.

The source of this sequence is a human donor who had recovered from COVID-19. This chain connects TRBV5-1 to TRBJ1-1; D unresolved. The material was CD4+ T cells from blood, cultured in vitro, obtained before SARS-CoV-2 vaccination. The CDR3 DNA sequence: TGCGCCAGCAGCATGACAAGAAAGAACACTGAAGCTTTCTTT. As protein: CASSMTRKNTEAFF.